The T cell receptor beta chain described here comes from a study of T cells in Graves' hyperthyroidism and ophthalmopathy. Whole-study context: Prior to any treatment, at the point of initial diagnosis, peripheral blood was collected. General study points: Ophthalmopathy, which appeared later, was predicted by the model a median around 6.5 months before onset. In blood, most of the thyroid clonotypes expanded above 0.001 were also present.

TCR beta CDR3 sequences were amplified from RNA transcripts. Researchers ran a first-round RT-PCR on the TCR CDR3 using the HTBI primer set. TCRdb processed the multiplex PCR reads anew with MiXCR; each CDR3 protein has one entry. The profile shows about 350,000 distinct CDR3 sequences, around 15% of them singletons. Germline V CDR1 and CDR2: LNHNV, YYDKDF (reference sequence). The CDR3 consists of 15 residues. Trimming removed 1 base at V and 6 bases at J, with 15 bases between. Ophthalmopathy cases met thresholds of Clinical Activity Score at least 3, NOSPECS grade at least 4 and duration under 3 months. This clonotype appeared many times. Its antigen is as yet unknown.

The V and J genes are TRBV15 and TRBJ1-2; tentative D call: TRBD1 (5 bases). Sample: blood. This receptor was obtained from a middle-aged woman with Graves' ophthalmopathy. The CDR3 sequence: CATSRGTRVGDGYTF. In DNA, the CDR3 is TGTGCCACCAGCAGAGGCACCCGCGTAGGGGATGGCTACACCTTC.